The clone carrying this T cell receptor (beta chain) came up many times. Trimming left V 2 bases short and J 6 bases short, with 9 bases between. This CDR3 is 12 amino acids long. Germline assignment: CDR1 GTSNPN and CDR2 SVGIG (reference sequence). The data were taken from a study of T-cell reconstitution after alpha-beta-depleted transplantation in children. The TCRbeta library incorporated unique molecular identifiers. TCRdb reprocessed the PCR reads with MiXCR, giving one entry per CDR3 protein. Here the sample spans hundreds of thousands of distinct CDR3 sequences, roughly a tenth being singletons.

This TCR was recovered from a human donor who donated a stem cell graft to a child with acute myeloid leukemia. This chain uses TRBV30 with TRBJ2-3; D gene ambiguous. The source material was PBMCs from the stem cell graft donor, sampled from the stem cell graft. DNA for the CDR3: TGTGCCTGGAGTCTAGTAAGGGATACGCAGTATTTT. Translation: CAWSLVRDTQYF.